This T cell receptor beta chain was observed in a study of T-cell memory formation after mild COVID-19. Looked up from germline, CDR1 is SGHNT and CDR2 is YENEEA. Trimming took 5 bases from V and 3 from J, leaving 19 bases between them. The CDR3 totals 16 residues. Using constant-segment primers, 5'RACE produced TCR alpha and TCR beta cDNA libraries carrying sample barcodes and UMIs. Each CDR3 protein is one row after TCRdb ran MiXCR on the 5' RACE reads. The sample includes 470,000 or so distinct CDR3 sequences, around 25% of them seen just once. The chain joins TRBV11-3 to TRBJ1-1; D possibly corresponds to TRBD1 (6 bases). Sequencing was performed on PBMCs or a T cell subset sorted from them (not recorded which). This receptor was identified in an adult woman who had mild COVID-19 (a few samples of this study predate the infection). Cell type and time point are not known. The CDR3 DNA is TGTGCCAGCAGCCCTCCCTACAGGGAGTCTCACACTGAAGCTTTCTTT. Translation: CASSPPYRESHTEAFF.